The 28 T cell receptor beta chains in this list originate from one sample, sequenced in a study of blood T cell repertoires in COVID-19. Sequenced by immunoSEQ multiplex PCR; TCRdb stores in-frame clones only, minus some. Of approximately 170,000 clones listed, around 89% were seen once; the top ten hold approximately 2.1%. Input material: peripheral blood. The receptors originated from a man aged 45-65 years who had recovered from COVID-19.

The rearrangement joins TRBV5-6 to TRBJ2-7; the D is unclear. The CDR3 consists of 13 residues. Between the trimmed V and J ends, which lost 1 base and 0 bases, there was a span of 5 bases. Germline V gene data show CDR1 as SGHDT and CDR2 as YYEEEE. CDR3 sequence (DNA): TGTGCCAGCAGCTTGTACGGCTCCTACGAGCAGTACTTC. It yields the protein CASSLYGSYEQYF.

The J gene is TRBJ1-5, the V gene TRBV27, with D uncertain. Trimming removed 5 bases at V and 1 base at J, with 9 bases between. Looked up from germline, CDR1 is MNHEY and CDR2 is SMNVEV (reference sequence). The CDR3 spans 14 residues. CDR3 in DNA: TGTGCCAGCAGTACCGGTGCGAGCAATCAGCCCCAGCATTTT. As protein: CASSTGASNQPQHF.

The gene calls are TRBV7-3 and TRBJ1-5; D is undetermined. Trimming shortened V by 5 bases and J by 5 bases, and 10 bases separated the two germline ends. CDR1 is SGHTA, CDR2 FQGTGA, per germline. This CDR3 has 13 amino acids. CDR3 DNA: TGTGCCAGCAGCCTAAACAGAGATCAGCCCCAGCATTTT. Its protein is CASSLNRDQPQHF. Variable domain in full (rest from reference TRBV7-3 and TRBJ1-5): GAGVSQTPSNKVTEKGKYVELRCDPISGHTALYWYRQSLGQGPEFLIYFQGTGAADDSGLPNDRFFAVRPEGSVSTLKIQRTERGDSAVYLCASSLNRDQPQHFGDGTRLSIL.

On this clone itself: At the DNA level, this CDR3 is encoded by other sequences in the same sample as well. The chain joins TRBV5-1 to TRBJ1-1; TRBD1 matches at 7 bases. The V gene's germline CDR1 is SGHRS and CDR2 YFSETQ. The CDR3 spans 14 residues. The ends lost 0 bases at V and 4 bases at J; junction bases unmatched: 3. This CDR3 reads CASSLAGGGTEAFF. As DNA, the CDR3 is TGCGCCAGCAGCTTGGCAGGGGGTGGCACTGAAGCTTTCTTT.

This chain uses TRBV29-1 with TRBJ2-1; D is unresolved. Trimming pared 1 base from V and 2 bases from J, leaving 6 bases between. The germline V gene has CDR1 SQVTM and CDR2 ANQGSEA. The length of the CDR3 is 13 residues. CDR3 in DNA: TGCAGCGTTGAAGTATCGGCCTACAATGAGCAGTTCTTC. It encodes CSVEVSAYNEQFF.

This clone was seen a few times. The rearrangement uses TRBV4-2 and TRBJ1-6; D is perhaps TRBD1 (6 bases). Per germline, CDR1 LGHNA and CDR2 YNFKEQ. The CDR3 runs to 15 residues. V dropped 2 bases and J dropped 7 bases, with 12 bases sitting between them. The CDR3 sequence: CASSQTQGLNSPLHF. The CDR3 DNA reads as TGTGCCAGCAGCCAAACACAGGGATTAAATTCACCCCTCCACTTT.

CDR3 DNA sequence: TGTGCCAGCAGCTTAGGCCTAGCGGGGGGGTTTCACACAGATACGCAGTATTTT. Residues: CASSLGLAGGFHTDTQYF. V gene TRBV7-2 combines with J gene TRBJ2-3; 12 nucleotides line up with TRBD2. The length of the CDR3 is 18 residues. V lost 1 base to trimming and J lost 2 bases; unmatched junction nucleotides: 7. Per germline, CDR1 SGHTA and CDR2 FQGNSA.

The chain uses TRBV7-3 and TRBJ1-6; the match to TRBD1 covers 7 bases. The CDR3 runs 15 residues. CDR1 and CDR2 from the germline V gene are SGHTA and FQGTGA. Trimming at V came to 2 bases and at J to 8 bases, leaving 6 bases not matched to a gene. The CDR3 DNA follows: TGTGCCAGCAGCTTATTGGGCCAGGGGGATTCACCCCTCCACTTT. Encoded protein: CASSLLGQGDSPLHF.

The chain recombines TRBV5-4 with TRBJ2-7; D perhaps matches TRBD2 (6 bases). This CDR3 has 19 amino acids. Germline lookup yields CDR1 SGHNT and CDR2 YYREEE (reference sequence). Trimming cost V 1 base and J 2 bases, with 25 bases left between them. CDR3 sequence: CASSLIGSSSWVGPYEQYF. The CDR3 nucleotides are TGTGCCAGCAGCTTGATCGGGAGCTCAAGTTGGGTGGGACCCTACGAGCAGTACTTC.

V is TRBV9 and J is TRBJ2-6; 13 bases fit TRBD2. Germline V gene lookup returns CDR1 SGDLS and CDR2 YYNGEE. The V segment lost 4 bases and the J segment 4 bases; nucleotides outside the gene matches: 8. This CDR3 comprises 18 residues. The CDR3 loop is CASSPRLAGGPGANVLTF. CDR3 bases: TGTGCCAGCAGCCCCCGACTAGCGGGAGGTCCGGGGGCCAACGTCCTGACTTTC. Complete variable domain (other parts from reference TRBV9 and TRBJ2-6): DSGVTQTPKHLITATGQRVTLRCSPRSGDLSVYWYQQSLDQGLQFLIQYYNGEERAKGNILERFSAQQFPDLHSELNLSSLELGDSALYFCASSPRLAGGPGANVLTFGAGSRLTVL.

The chain links TRBV19 to TRBJ1-6, with D possibly being TRBD1 (6 bases). Between the trimmed V and J ends, which lost 5 bases and 9 bases, there was a span of 17 bases. Germline loops: CDR1 LNHDA, CDR2 SQIVND (reference sequence). CDR3 size: 15 residues. This chain's CDR3 is CASSLRQAPGSPLHF. The CDR3 DNA is TGTGCCAGTAGTCTGAGACAGGCTCCGGGTTCACCCCTCCACTTT.

The J gene is TRBJ2-5, the V gene TRBV29-1; TRBD2 matches 12 bases. Trimming cost V 5 bases and J 5 bases; bases outside gene matches: 6. Germline CDR1 is SQVTM and CDR2 is ANQGSEA. This CDR3 has 14 amino acids. CDR3 sequence (DNA): TGCAGCGTTCTCTGGACTAGCGGGGTGGAGACCCAGTACTTC. Its translation: CSVLWTSGVETQYF.

The J gene is TRBJ1-6, the V gene TRBV10-3, with D possibly matching TRBD1 (6 bases). V was pared by 7 bases and J by 8 bases, with 15 bases between. Germline V CDR1 and CDR2: ENHRY, SYGVKD. The CDR3 contains 14 residues. This chain's CDR3 is CAITQGIGDSPLHF. CDR3 sequence (DNA): TGTGCCATCACCCAGGGGATAGGGGATTCACCCCTCCACTTT.

The chain uses TRBV7-2 and TRBJ1-6; a possible D gene is TRBD1 (5 bases). Germline V gene data show CDR1 as SGHTA and CDR2 as FQGNSA. CDR3 length: 15 residues. V was pared by 6 bases and J by 3 bases, with 12 bases between. The CDR3 DNA is TGTGCCAGCAGTAAGGGCGGGGGCTATAATTCACCCCTCCACTTT. Its translation is CASSKGGGYNSPLHF.

This clone has only one observation. The J gene is TRBJ1-1, the V gene TRBV7-9; 7 bases match TRBD1. With 2 bases clipped from V and 11 bases from J, the junction kept 11 bases outside the gene matches. This CDR3 is built from 14 residues. Per germline, CDR1 SEHNR and CDR2 FQNEAQ (reference sequence). CDR3 bases: TGTGCCAGCAGCTTATCCTCCCCGACAGGGACGGCTTTCTTT. Translated: CASSLSSPTGTAFF.

The genes are TRBV12-5 and TRBJ2-3; possibly TRBD2 for D (6 bases). Germline loops: CDR1 LGHNT, CDR2 FRNRAP. The CDR3 consists of 18 residues. V lost 0 bases and J lost 3, with 19 bases in between. CDR3 DNA: TGTGCTAGTGGTTTGGTATGGGGAGGCCGGGGTGGTACAGATACGCAGTATTTT. This encodes CASGLVWGGRGGTDTQYF.

The chain uses TRBV9 and TRBJ2-1; 11 nucleotides agree with TRBD2. Trimming at V came to 0 bases and at J to 2 bases, leaving 13 bases not matched to a gene. There are 20 residues in the CDR3. Germline CDR1 is SGDLS and CDR2 is YYNGEE. The chain's CDR3 is CASSVAPLAGGRATYNEQFF. DNA of the CDR3: TGTGCCAGCAGCGTAGCTCCTCTAGCGGGGGGCCGGGCGACCTACAATGAGCAGTTCTTC.

This chain uses TRBV30 with TRBJ1-2; unclear D gene. The CDR3 is made up of 13 amino acids. Germline V gives CDR1 GTSNPN, CDR2 SVGIG (reference sequence). Trimming removed 5 bases at V and 7 bases at J, with 17 bases between. CDR3 in amino acids: CAWSRGEFGGYTF. CDR3 DNA sequence: TGTGCCTGGTCACGGGGAGAATTTGGTGGCTACACCTTC.

In its sample, this clone was seen once. This chain connects TRBV7-2 to TRBJ1-1, with 9 bases fitting TRBD1. CDR3 length: 16 amino acids. Losses at the gene ends were 4 bases for V and 5 bases for J; bases not matched to a gene: 11. Per the germline V gene, CDR1 is SGHTA and CDR2 is FQGNSA. CDR3: CASSSNRQGVGTEAFF. CDR3 DNA sequence: TGTGCCAGCAGCTCGAATCGACAGGGGGTAGGTACTGAAGCTTTCTTT.

The V and J genes are TRBV5-1 and TRBJ2-3, with TRBD1 matching over 8 bases. This CDR3 has 16 residues. V shed 0 bases and J 4 bases; nucleotides not matched to a gene: 7. From germline, CDR1 is SGHRS and CDR2 YFSETQ. DNA of the CDR3: TGCGCCAGCAGCTTGGAGGGCAGGGGGCTGGCAGATACGCAGTATTTT. Translated: CASSLEGRGLADTQYF.

The chain combines TRBV19 with TRBJ1-2; 8 bases are shared with TRBD1. Germline trimming cut 5 bases from V and 4 bases from J; bases unmatched to any gene: 3. The CDR3 extends over 13 amino acids. Germline assignment: CDR1 LNHDA and CDR2 SQIVND (reference sequence). CDR3 nucleotide sequence: TGTGCCAGTAGTTTTGGACAGGGCTATGGCTACACCTTC. Protein: CASSFGQGYGYTF.

This clone was detected once. The gene calls are TRBV7-3 and TRBJ2-6, with no clear D. Trimming left V 5 bases short and J 0 bases short, with 8 bases between. Per the germline V gene, CDR1 is SGHTA and CDR2 is FQGTGA. The CDR3 runs 15 residues. The CDR3 nucleotides read TGTGCCAGCAGCGCACAGATCTCTGGGGCCAACGTCCTGACTTTC. This encodes CASSAQISGANVLTF.

This clone came up once. The chain employs TRBV6-5 and TRBJ2-1, with a tentative D call TRBD1 (6 bases). Germline V gene data show CDR1 as MNHEY and CDR2 as SVGAGI. The V and J ends lost 8 bases and 4 bases respectively, with 12 bases between them. This CDR3 is built from 13 residues. The CDR3 DNA follows: TGTGCCAGCTATGTAGGGGGATACAATGAGCAGTTCTTC. Amino acid sequence: CASYVGGYNEQFF.

The genes are TRBV7-2 and TRBJ2-5; TRBD1 matches 9 bases. V was clipped by 5 bases and J by 5 bases; unmatched bases: 9. This CDR3 contains 15 residues. CDR1 and CDR2 (germline): SGHTA, FQGNSA. CDR3 nucleotides: TGTGCCAGCAGCCCGGGACAGGGTATGGGGGAGACCCAGTACTTC. This gives the protein CASSPGQGMGETQYF.

This chain links TRBV2 with TRBJ1-3, with 9 bases identical to TRBD1. Germline V gene sequence: CDR1 SNHLY, CDR2 FYNNEI. J was trimmed by 4 bases and V by 6 bases; bases with no gene match: 7. The length of the CDR3 is 15 residues. CDR3 DNA: TGTGCCAGCAGAGGTGGGACAGGGATGGGAAACACCATATATTTT. It codes for CASRGGTGMGNTIYF.

The V gene is TRBV11-2, the J gene TRBJ1-4, with D perhaps TRBD1 (6 bases). The CDR3 extends over 13 amino acids. The V and J ends lost 10 bases and 1 base respectively, with 10 bases between them. CDR1 SGHAT and CDR2 FQNNGV come from the germline V gene. DNA for the CDR3: TGTGCCATTACACAGGGAACTAATGAAAAACTGTTTTTT. It translates to CAITQGTNEKLFF.

The chain joins TRBV2 to TRBJ2-3, with 9 bases identical to TRBD1. The CDR3 is 14 residues long. The germline V gene has CDR1 SNHLY and CDR2 FYNNEI. The trim removed 10 bases at V and 3 bases at J, leaving 8 bases unmatched. CDR3 amino acids: CATTGGARTDTQYF. The CDR3 DNA follows: TGTGCCACAACAGGGGGCGCCAGGACAGATACGCAGTATTTT.

This chain joins TRBV28 and TRBJ2-6; D gene uncertain. Germline V CDR1 and CDR2: MDHEN, SYDVKM. V was pared by 1 base and J by 2 bases, with 9 bases between. This CDR3 spans 16 amino acids. CDR3 nucleotide sequence: TGTGCCAGCAGTTTATCCATCCGGGCTGGGGCCAACGTCCTGACTTTC. It yields the protein CASSLSIRAGANVLTF.